These 9 T cell receptor beta chains share one sample of origin, sequenced in a study of T cells after posttransplantation cyclophosphamide. Assay: immunoSEQ multiplex PCR; the TCRdb copy retains only in-frame clones and omits some. The data show around 31,000 clones, with roughly 90% seen just once and roughly 0.096% held by the top ten. Cells defined as naive were viable CD3+CD4+ or CD3+CD8+ and CCR7+CD45RA+CD45RO-CD95-CD27+CD28+. Source material: naive CD4+ T cells sorted from blood. These receptor sequences come from a man aged 30 to 45 in good health and a related stem cell transplant donor.

CDR3: CASSTRGLAINEQFF. The CDR3 bases are TGTGCCAGCAGCACACGGGGACTAGCTATTAATGAGCAGTTCTTC. The V gene is TRBV14, the J gene TRBJ2-1; 9 bases align to TRBD2. The CDR3 loop spans 15 amino acids. V shed 5 bases, J shed 7 bases, and the junction held 9 bases outside the gene matches. Per germline, CDR1 SGHDN and CDR2 FVKESK.

The J gene is TRBJ2-1, the V gene TRBV4-2, with 8 bases aligning to TRBD1. With V trimmed by 2 bases and J by 5 bases, 8 bases remained unmatched. CDR3 length equals 16 residues. CDR1 LGHNA and CDR2 YNFKEQ come from the germline V gene. The DNA for the CDR3 is TGTGCCAGCAGCCAATTTCGGACAGGGCGTCACAATGAGCAGTTCTTC. It translates to CASSQFRTGRHNEQFF.

The V call is TRBV7-2, the J call TRBJ2-7; D uncertain. V dropped 5 bases and J dropped 0 bases, with 14 bases sitting between them. CDR3 length: 15 residues. CDR1 and CDR2 (germline): SGHTA, FQGNSA. Written as DNA, the CDR3 is TGTGCCAGCAGCCCCGAGACTGCCACCTCCTACGAGCAGTACTTC. Its translation is CASSPETATSYEQYF.

This rearrangement joins TRBV5-6 to TRBJ2-7, with TRBD1 matching over 9 bases. The CDR3 is 14 amino acids. J was trimmed by 7 bases and V by 4 bases; bases with no gene match: 9. CDR1 and CDR2 (germline): SGHDT, YYEEEE. CDR3 protein: CASSPRTGVQEQYF. The DNA for the CDR3 is TGTGCCAGCAGCCCGCGGACAGGGGTTCAAGAGCAGTACTTC.

CDR3 sequence: CASSLVAAEKLFF. The CDR3 DNA follows: TGCGCCAGCAGCTTGGTAGCAGCGGAAAAACTGTTTTTT. The rearrangement uses TRBV5-1 and TRBJ1-4; D gene uncertain. Between the trimmed V and J ends, which lost 0 bases and 8 bases, there was a span of 8 bases. The CDR3 loop spans 13 amino acids. Germline CDR1 is SGHRS and CDR2 is YFSETQ.

V usage is TRBV27 and J usage is TRBJ2-3; TRBD2 might be the D (6 bases). The CDR3 contains 17 residues. V lost 5 bases and J 0 bases, leaving 18 bases between the germline ends. Germline V gene sequence: CDR1 MNHEY, CDR2 SMNVEV (reference sequence). This CDR3 reads CASSPLGAGFSTDTQYF. The CDR3, as DNA: TGTGCCAGCAGTCCCCTTGGGGCGGGGTTTAGCACAGATACGCAGTATTTT.

Comments on this clone: Compared with germline, one end of the junction differs, possibly owing to a read error. The CDR3 DNA follows: TGTGCCGGCAGTGCAGATCAGGTGAACACTGAAGCTTTCTTT. Translated, it gives CAGSADQVNTEAFF. The V gene is TRBV2, the J gene TRBJ1-1; D call uncertain. Germline V gives CDR1 SNHLY, CDR2 FYNNEI. The CDR3 runs 14 residues.

This sequence joins TRBV6-5 and TRBJ2-5; 10 bases agree with TRBD1. Losses at the gene ends were 2 bases for V and 4 bases for J; bases not matched to a gene: 4. The germline V gene has CDR1 MNHEY and CDR2 SVGAGI. This CDR3 contains 15 residues. The CDR3 region has the DNA TGTGCCAGCAGTTACCGACAGGGGGCGAGAGAGACCCAGTACTTC. This gives the protein CASSYRQGARETQYF.

The chain has TRBV6-6 and TRBJ2-7; D may be TRBD2 (5 bases). This CDR3 is 15 amino acids long. CDR1 is MNHNY and CDR2 is SVGAGI in the germline V gene (reference sequence). V was shortened by 2 bases and J by 3 bases, with 14 bases between the two germline ends. The CDR3 DNA is TGTGCCAGCAGTTACAATATTCCCGGGAACTACGAGCAGTACTTC. Translated: CASSYNIPGNYEQYF.